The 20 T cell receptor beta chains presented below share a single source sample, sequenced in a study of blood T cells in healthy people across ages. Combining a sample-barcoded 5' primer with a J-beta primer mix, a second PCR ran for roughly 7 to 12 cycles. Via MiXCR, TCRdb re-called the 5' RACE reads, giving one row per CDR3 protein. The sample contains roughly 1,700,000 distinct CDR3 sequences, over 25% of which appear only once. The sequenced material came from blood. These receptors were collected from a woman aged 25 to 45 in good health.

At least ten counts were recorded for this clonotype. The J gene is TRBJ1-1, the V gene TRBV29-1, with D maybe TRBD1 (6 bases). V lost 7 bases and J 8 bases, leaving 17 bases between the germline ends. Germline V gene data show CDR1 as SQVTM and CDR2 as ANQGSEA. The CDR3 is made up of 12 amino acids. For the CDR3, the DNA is TGCAGCGGGACAGACGGGACATGGGAAGCTTTCTTT. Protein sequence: CSGTDGTWEAFF.

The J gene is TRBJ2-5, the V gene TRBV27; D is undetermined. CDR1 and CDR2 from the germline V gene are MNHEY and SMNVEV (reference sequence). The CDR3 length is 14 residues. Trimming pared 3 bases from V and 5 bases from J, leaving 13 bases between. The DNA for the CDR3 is TGTGCCAGCAGTTTTCTCCCTCATGGGGAGACCCAGTACTTC. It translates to CASSFLPHGETQYF.

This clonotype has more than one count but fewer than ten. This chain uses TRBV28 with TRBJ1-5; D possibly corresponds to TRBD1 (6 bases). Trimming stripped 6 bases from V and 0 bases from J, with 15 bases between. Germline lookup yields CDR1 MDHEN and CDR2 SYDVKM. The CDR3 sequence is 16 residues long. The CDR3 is CASSTGTPYSNQPQHF. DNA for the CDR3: TGTGCCAGCAGCACCGGGACACCATATAGCAATCAGCCCCAGCATTTT.

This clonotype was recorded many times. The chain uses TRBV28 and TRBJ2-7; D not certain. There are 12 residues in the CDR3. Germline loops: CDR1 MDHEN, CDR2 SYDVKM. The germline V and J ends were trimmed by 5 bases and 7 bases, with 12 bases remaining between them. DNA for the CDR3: TGTGCCAGCAGTCCTCCAGTGGGGGAGCAGTACTTC. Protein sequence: CASSPPVGEQYF.

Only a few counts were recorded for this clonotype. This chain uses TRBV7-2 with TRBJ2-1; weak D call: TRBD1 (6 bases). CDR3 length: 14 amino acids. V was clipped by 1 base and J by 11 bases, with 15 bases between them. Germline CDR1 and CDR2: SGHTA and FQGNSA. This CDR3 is CASSLEQGENQQFF. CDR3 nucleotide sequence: TGTGCCAGCAGCTTAGAACAGGGAGAGAATCAGCAGTTCTTC.

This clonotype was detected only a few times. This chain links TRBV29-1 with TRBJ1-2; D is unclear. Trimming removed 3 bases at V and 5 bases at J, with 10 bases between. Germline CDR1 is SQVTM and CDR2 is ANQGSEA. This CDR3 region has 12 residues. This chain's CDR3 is CSVDEPSYGYTF. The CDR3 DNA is TGCAGCGTTGATGAGCCTTCATATGGCTACACCTTC. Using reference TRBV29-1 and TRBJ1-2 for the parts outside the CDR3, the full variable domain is SAVISQKPSRDICQRGTSLTIQCQVDSQVTMMFWYRQQPGQSLTLIATANQGSEATYESGFVIDKFPISRPNLTFSTLTVSNMSPEDSSIYLCSVDEPSYGYTFGSGTRLTVV.

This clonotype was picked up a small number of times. The CDR3 DNA follows: TGTGCCAGCAGGGGGGGGACACAATATGGCTACACCTTC. This encodes CASRGGTQYGYTF. The rearrangement joins TRBV6-6 to TRBJ1-2, with a possible D match to TRBD1 (6 bases). This CDR3 is 13 amino acids long. V was cut by 6 bases and J by 5 bases, with 13 bases left in between. CDR1 and CDR2 from the germline V gene are MNHNY and SVGAGI (reference sequence).

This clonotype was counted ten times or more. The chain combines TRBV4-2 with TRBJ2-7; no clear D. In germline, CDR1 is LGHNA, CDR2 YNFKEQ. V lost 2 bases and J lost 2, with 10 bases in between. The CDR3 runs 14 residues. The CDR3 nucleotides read TGTGCCAGCAGCCAACCGGCAGCTACCTACGAGCAGTACTTC. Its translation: CASSQPAATYEQYF.

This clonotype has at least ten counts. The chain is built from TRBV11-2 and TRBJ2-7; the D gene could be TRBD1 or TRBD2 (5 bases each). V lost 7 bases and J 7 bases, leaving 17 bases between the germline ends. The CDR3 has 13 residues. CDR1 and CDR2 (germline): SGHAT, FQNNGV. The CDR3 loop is CASTVPGRGEQYF. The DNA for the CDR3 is TGTGCCAGCACCGTACCGGGACGAGGGGAGCAGTACTTC.

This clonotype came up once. CDR3 nucleotides: TGTGCCAGCAGCGCGCGACTAGCGGGAGTTTTCAATGAGCAGTTCTTC. Translated, it gives CASSARLAGVFNEQFF. V and J are TRBV7-6 and TRBJ2-1; TRBD2 matches at 12 bases. This CDR3 region has 16 residues. Per the germline V gene, CDR1 is SGHVS and CDR2 is FNYEAQ. The J segment lost 6 bases and the V segment lost 5 bases, leaving 8 bases of the junction unmatched.

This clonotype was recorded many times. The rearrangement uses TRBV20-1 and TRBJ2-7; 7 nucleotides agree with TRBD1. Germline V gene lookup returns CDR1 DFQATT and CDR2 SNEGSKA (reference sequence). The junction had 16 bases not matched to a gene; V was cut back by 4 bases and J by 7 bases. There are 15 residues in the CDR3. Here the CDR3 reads CSATRQGSGSEEQYF. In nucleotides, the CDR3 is TGCAGTGCTACCAGACAGGGTTCGGGCTCTGAGGAGCAGTACTTC.

The CDR3 sequence: CASSLEGTGPYGYTF. CDR3 nucleotides: TGTGCCAGCAGCTTGGAGGGGACAGGGCCCTATGGCTACACCTTC. The rearrangement links TRBV5-5 to TRBJ1-2, with 9 bases matching TRBD1. The CDR3 loop spans 15 amino acids. The J segment lost 4 bases and the V segment lost 0 bases, leaving 4 bases of the junction unmatched. CDR1 and CDR2 from the germline V gene are SGHKS and YYEKEE (reference sequence).

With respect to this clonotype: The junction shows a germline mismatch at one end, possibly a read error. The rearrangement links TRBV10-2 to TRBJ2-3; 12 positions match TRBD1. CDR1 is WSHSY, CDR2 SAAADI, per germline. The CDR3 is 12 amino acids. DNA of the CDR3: TGCGCCAGCAGCATCCGGGACAGGGGGCGGAATTTT. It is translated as CASSIRDRGRNF.

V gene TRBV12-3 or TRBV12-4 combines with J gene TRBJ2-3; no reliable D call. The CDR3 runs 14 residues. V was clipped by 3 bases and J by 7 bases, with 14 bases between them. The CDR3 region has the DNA TGTGCCAGCAGTTTTTCCGCCCCGAGTAATACGCAGTATTTT. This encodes CASSFSAPSNTQYF.

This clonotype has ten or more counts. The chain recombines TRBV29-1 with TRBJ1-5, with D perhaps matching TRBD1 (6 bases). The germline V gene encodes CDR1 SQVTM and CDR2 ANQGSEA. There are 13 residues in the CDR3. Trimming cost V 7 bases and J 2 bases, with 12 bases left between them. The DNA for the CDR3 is TGCAGCGCTGGCCCAGGGGGCAATCAGCCCCAGCATTTT. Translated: CSAGPGGNQPQHF.

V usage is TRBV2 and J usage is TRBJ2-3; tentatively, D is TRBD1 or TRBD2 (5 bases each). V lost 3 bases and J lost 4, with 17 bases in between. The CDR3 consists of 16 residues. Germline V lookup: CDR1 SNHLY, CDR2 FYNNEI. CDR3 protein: CASSDTRLEGPDTQYF. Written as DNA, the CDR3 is TGTGCCAGCAGTGATACGCGACTCGAGGGGCCAGATACGCAGTATTTT.

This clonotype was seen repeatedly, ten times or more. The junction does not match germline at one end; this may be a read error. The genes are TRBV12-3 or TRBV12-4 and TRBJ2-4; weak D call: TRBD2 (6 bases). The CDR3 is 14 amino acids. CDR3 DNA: TGCGCCAGCAGCTTGGAGGGGGCCAAAAACATTCAGTACTTC. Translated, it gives CASSLEGAKNIQYF.

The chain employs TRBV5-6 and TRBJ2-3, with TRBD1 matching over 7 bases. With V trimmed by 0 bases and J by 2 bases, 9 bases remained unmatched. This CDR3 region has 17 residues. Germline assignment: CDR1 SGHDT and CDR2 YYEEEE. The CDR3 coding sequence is TGTGCCAGCAGCTTGGAGGGATGGGACAGAGACACAGATACGCAGTATTTT. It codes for CASSLEGWDRDTDTQYF.

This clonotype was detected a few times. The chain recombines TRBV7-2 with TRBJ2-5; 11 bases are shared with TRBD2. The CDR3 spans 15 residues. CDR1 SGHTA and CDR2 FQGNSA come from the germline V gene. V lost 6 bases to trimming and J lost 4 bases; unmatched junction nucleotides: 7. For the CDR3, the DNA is TGTGCCAGCAGTCCAGGGACTAGCGGCTTAGAGACCCAGTACTTC. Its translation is CASSPGTSGLETQYF.

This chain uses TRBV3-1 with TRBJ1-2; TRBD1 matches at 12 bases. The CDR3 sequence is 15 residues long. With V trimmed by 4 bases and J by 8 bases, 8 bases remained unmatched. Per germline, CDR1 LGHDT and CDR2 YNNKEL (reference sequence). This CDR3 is CASSREGQGARGYTF. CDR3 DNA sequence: TGTGCCAGCAGCCGAGAGGGACAGGGGGCGCGGGGCTACACCTTC.